This is a list of T cell receptor beta chains from one sample in a study of early T cells in non-severe SARS-CoV-2 infection. TCRdb used MiXCR to reprocess the 5' RACE reads, holding one entry per CDR3 protein. Of 20,000 to 25,000 distinct CDR3 sequences listed, about 4.5% are singletons. The material sequenced was whole blood. The receptors originated from an adult who was a healthcare worker with PCR-confirmed SARS-CoV-2 infection or an uninfected control (not recorded which). Each CDR3 is given with its conserved first and last residue. The D gene is left open where the match is weak. A clone size is listed for some rows: how often the clone was seen (once, few, many), or a class if it is expanded.

J,D,V,size,CDR3,DNA
TRBJ1-5,NA,TRBV20-1,many,CSARVSGYNQPQHF,TGCAGTGCTAGAGTGAGCGGTTACAATCAGCCCCAGCATTTT
TRBJ2-3,NA,TRBV9,many,CASSVGSDTQYF,TGTGCCAGCAGCGTAGGGTCAGATACGCAGTATTTT
TRBJ2-3,NA,TRBV7-2,few,CASTLASSYGDTQYF,TGTGCCAGCACCCTAGCGTCGTCGTATGGGGATACGCAGTATTTT
TRBJ2-7,NA,TRBV20-1,many,CSATLPRTHPYEQYF,TGCAGTGCGACACTTCCACGCACTCACCCCTACGAGCAGTACTTC
TRBJ2-6,NA,TRBV7-9,many,CASSTTTEGANVLTF,TGTGCCAGCAGCACAACAACAGAGGGGGCCAACGTCCTGACTTTC
TRBJ1-3,NA,TRBV6-1,many,CASQGTTSGNTIYF,TGTGCCAGCCAAGGGACCACTTCTGGAAACACCATATATTTT
TRBJ1-5,NA,TRBV6-5,many,CASRKLDSSQPQHF,TGTGCCAGCAGGAAACTTGATAGCAGTCAGCCCCAGCATTTT
TRBJ1-1,TRBD1,TRBV20-1,many,CSARSGTGVTEAFF,TGCAGTGCTAGATCCGGGACAGGGGTCACTGAAGCTTTCTTT
TRBJ1-2,NA,TRBV29-1,few,CSVAAGVDYGYTF,TGCAGCGTTGCGGCGGGGGTTGACTATGGCTACACCTTC
TRBJ2-7,TRBD1,TRBV18,few,CASSQDRGRQYF,TGTGCCAGCTCCCAGGACAGGGGCCGTCAGTACTTC
TRBJ2-2,TRBD1,TRBV3-1,many,CASSRRTGANTGELFF,TGTGCCAGCAGCCGAAGGACAGGGGCGAACACCGGGGAGCTGTTTTTT
TRBJ1-5,NA,TRBV6-2/TRBV6-3,medium-sized,CASSYILGQRSSQPQHF,TGTGCCAGCAGTTACATACTTGGACAGAGGAGTAGTCAGCCCCAGCATTTT
TRBJ1-1,NA,TRBV12-3/TRBV12-4,many,CASSSEGSNTEAFF,TGTGCCAGCAGTTCGGAGGGTTCTAACACTGAAGCTTTCTTT
TRBJ2-1,NA,TRBV7-9,many,CASSLVGEQFF,TGTGCCAGCAGCTTAGTGGGTGAGCAGTTCTTC
TRBJ2-7,NA,TRBV11-3,few,CASSFSPDEQYF,TGTGCCAGCAGCTTCTCCCCGGACGAGCAGTACTTC
TRBJ1-5,NA,TRBV5-1,many,CASSLDRNQPQHF,TGCGCCAGCAGCTTGGATCGCAATCAGCCCCAGCATTTT
TRBJ1-2,NA,TRBV30,few,CAWRGGRSNYGYTF,TGTGCCTGGAGAGGGGGACGGTCGAATTATGGCTACACCTTC
TRBJ1-2,NA,TRBV20-1,medium-sized,CSARGEGNYGYTF,TGCAGTGCTAGAGGGGAAGGGAACTATGGCTACACCTTC
TRBJ2-5,NA,TRBV7-9,NA,CASSSYQGRETQYF,TGTGCCAGCAGCTCATATCAGGGTAGAGAGACCCAGTACTTC
TRBJ2-3,NA,TRBV2,NA,CASSEFSKGDTQYF,TGTGCCAGCAGTGAGTTTTCCAAGGGGGATACGCAGTATTTT
TRBJ2-3,TRBD2,TRBV3-1,many,CASSRTSTSGGAADTQYF,TGTGCCAGCAGCCGAACTAGTACTAGCGGGGGGGCGGCAGATACGCAGTATTTT
TRBJ1-5,TRBD1,TRBV12-3/TRBV12-4,many,CASSFGRGEPQHF,TGTGCCAGCAGTTTTGGCAGGGGGGAGCCCCAGCATTTT
TRBJ1-5,TRBD1,TRBV27,many,CASSPQGAGQPQHF,TGTGCCAGCAGTCCCCAGGGGGCTGGTCAGCCCCAGCATTTT
TRBJ2-7,TRBD1,TRBV7-8,many,CASSFHRGSPYEQYF,TGTGCCAGCAGCTTTCACAGGGGATCCCCCTACGAGCAGTACTTC
TRBJ2-7,NA,TRBV12-2,many,CASRLADWREGYSYEQYF,TGTGCAAGTCGCTTAGCGGATTGGCGGGAGGGATACTCCTACGAGCAGTACTTC
TRBJ2-3,TRBD2,TRBV4-2,medium-sized,CASSSRLAGEVDTQYF,TGTGCCAGCAGCTCAAGACTAGCGGGAGAGGTAGATACGCAGTATTTT
TRBJ2-5,NA,TRBV20-1,many,CSASRISAQETQYF,TGCAGTGCCTCTAGAATATCTGCTCAAGAGACCCAGTACTTC
TRBJ2-1,TRBD2,TRBV29-1,many,CSVLAGLGNEQFF,TGCAGCGTTCTAGCGGGATTGGGCAATGAGCAGTTCTTC
TRBJ2-2,NA,TRBV12-3/TRBV12-4,many,CASSSPNTGELFF,TGTGCCAGCAGTTCACCGAACACCGGGGAGCTGTTTTTT
TRBJ1-2,TRBD1,TRBV7-2,many,CASSLPTGSEDGYTF,TGTGCCAGCAGCTTACCGACAGGGTCAGAAGATGGCTACACCTTC
TRBJ2-7,NA,TRBV6-5,many,CASSAQDSGEQYF,TGTGCCAGCAGTGCCCAGGACAGTGGGGAGCAGTACTTC
TRBJ2-7,TRBD2,TRBV12-3/TRBV12-4,NA,CASSLFLAGGLDF,TGTGCCAGCAGTTTATTTTTAGCGGGAGGGCTGGACTTC
TRBJ1-6,NA,TRBV5-4,many,CASSRLPDSPLHF,TGTGCCAGCAGTAGGCTTCCAGATTCACCCCTCCACTTT
TRBJ2-3,TRBD1,TRBV6-4,many,CASSSGQGEADTQYF,TGTGCCAGCAGTTCCGGACAGGGGGAGGCAGATACGCAGTATTTT
TRBJ2-3,TRBD2,TRBV6-2/TRBV6-3,many,CASSAPSSGGMADTQYF,TGTGCCAGCAGTGCTCCCTCCAGCGGGGGGATGGCAGATACGCAGTATTTT
TRBJ2-2,NA,TRBV7-2,many,CASSLVWNTGELFF,TGTGCCAGCAGCTTAGTTTGGAACACCGGGGAGCTGTTTTTT
TRBJ1-5,NA,TRBV6-4,NA,CASSARENQPQHF,TGTGCCAGCAGTGCAAGGGAAAATCAGCCCCAGCATTTT
TRBJ2-7,NA,TRBV11-2,many,CASSARDGYYEQYF,TGTGCCAGCAGCGCTCGGGACGGATACTACGAGCAGTACTTC
TRBJ2-1,NA,TRBV5-1,many,CASSLSGVDYNEQFF,TGCGCCAGCAGCTTGTCGGGGGTAGACTACAATGAGCAGTTCTTC
TRBJ2-3,NA,TRBV7-2,few,CASSFGGMTDTQYF,TGTGCCAGCAGCTTCGGGGGTATGACAGATACGCAGTATTTT
TRBJ2-7,NA,TRBV9,many,CASSPRISYEQYF,TGTGCCAGCAGCCCCCGGATCTCCTACGAGCAGTACTTC
TRBJ2-5,NA,TRBV20-1,NA,CSARKDIQETQYF,TGCAGTGCTAGGAAGGACATTCAAGAGACCCAGTACTTC
TRBJ2-3,NA,TRBV7-2,many,CASSRTVLLIGTQYF,TGTGCCAGCAGCCGGACAGTCCTTCTCATTGGTACGCAGTATTTT
TRBJ2-1,TRBD1,TRBV5-4,many,CASTPGQGYNEQFF,TGTGCCAGCACCCCGGGACAGGGATACAATGAGCAGTTCTTC
TRBJ2-3,TRBD1,TRBV4-3,many,CASSLGQGADTQYF,TGCGCCAGCTCCCTCGGACAGGGAGCAGATACGCAGTATTTT
TRBJ1-6,NA,TRBV10-3,many,CAISEGAENNSPLHF,TGTGCCATCAGTGAGGGGGCGGAAAATAATTCACCCCTCCACTTT
TRBJ1-6,TRBD1,TRBV5-4,many,CASSLGDRGWSPLHF,TGTGCCAGCAGCTTGGGGGACAGGGGTTGGTCACCCCTCCACTTT
TRBJ2-1,NA,TRBV30,many,CAWSKGQPNEQFF,TGTGCCTGGAGTAAGGGACAACCCAATGAGCAGTTCTTC
TRBJ2-2,TRBD2,TRBV5-5,many,CASSSRLAGGYIGELFF,TGTGCCAGCAGCTCCCGACTAGCGGGAGGATACATCGGGGAGCTGTTTTTT
TRBJ2-7,NA,TRBV3-1,medium-sized,CASSQRVHEEQYF,TGTGCCAGCAGCCAAAGGGTCCACGAGGAGCAGTACTTC
TRBJ2-7,NA,TRBV19,many,CASSGGGTYEQYF,TGTGCCAGTAGCGGTGGAGGGACCTACGAGCAGTACTTC
TRBJ2-7,TRBD1,TRBV18,many,CASSPKTGGRLDEQYF,TGTGCCAGCTCACCAAAAACAGGGGGAAGGCTCGACGAGCAGTACTTC
TRBJ2-4,NA,TRBV6-5,many,CASSPPAALAKNIQYF,TGTGCCAGCAGTCCCCCCGCGGCCCTAGCCAAAAACATTCAGTACTTC
TRBJ2-7,NA,TRBV12-5,NA,CASGLSSGFYEQYF,TGTGCTAGTGGTTTGTCGTCGGGGTTTTACGAGCAGTACTTC
TRBJ1-5,NA,TRBV9,many,CASSVAGNNQPQHF,TGTGCCAGCAGCGTAGCCGGTAACAATCAGCCCCAGCATTTT
TRBJ2-5,NA,TRBV29-1,few,CSVADGQETQYF,TGCAGCGTTGCGGACGGCCAAGAGACCCAGTACTTC
TRBJ2-3,NA,TRBV11-2,medium-sized,CASRLWGTGRDTDTQYF,TGTGCCAGCAGATTATGGGGGACGGGTCGGGACACAGATACGCAGTATTTT
TRBJ2-7,TRBD2,TRBV13,few,CASSRDIAGGYEQYF,TGTGCCAGCAGCCGAGATATAGCGGGAGGGTACGAGCAGTACTTC
TRBJ2-5,NA,TRBV7-2,many,CASSLMVRETQYF,TGTGCCAGCAGCTTAATGGTCCGGGAGACCCAGTACTTC